This T cell receptor (beta chain) is from a study of T cells in localized non-small cell lung cancer. The CDR3 contains 15 residues. From germline, CDR1 is SGHDN and CDR2 FVKESK. V shed 4 bases and J 4 bases; nucleotides not matched to a gene: 6. Produced via immunoSEQ multiplex PCR; TCRdb's table is partial and in-frame only. The table has about 33,000 clones, around 90% seen once. Findings and limits, study-wide: Maximal T cell clonality occurred in uninvolved adjacent lung, with tumor ranking below it. A median of roughly 55 of the top 100 tumor clones appeared in adjacent lung, which was paired and uninvolved.

For this clone: Its antigen is currently unknown.

The clonotype originates from a man aged 35-69 years with stage II lung adenocarcinoma. The sequences come from PBMCs, collected before any cancer treatment. The V gene is TRBV14, the J gene TRBJ2-2; TRBD1 aligns across 7 bases. CDR3 DNA sequence: TGTGCCAGCAGCCCGACAGGGAGTGGCACCGGGGAGCTGTTTTTT. Translating gives CASSPTGSGTGELFF. Full variable domain (missing parts from reference TRBV14 and TRBJ2-2): EAGVTQFPSHSVIEKGQTVTLRCDPISGHDNLYWYRRVMGKEIKFLLHFVKESKQDESGMPNNRFLAERTGGTYSTLKVQPAELEDSGVYFCASSPTGSGTGELFFGEGSRLTVL.